The T cell receptor (beta chain) under discussion was sequenced for a study of T-cell reconstitution after alpha-beta-depleted transplantation in children. Unique molecular identifiers were used in preparing the TCRbeta library. TCRdb used MiXCR to reprocess the PCR reads, holding one entry per CDR3 protein. The sample includes 400,000 to 550,000 distinct CDR3 sequences, about 10% of them seen just once. In this sample, this clonotype turned up many times. Its target is unknown. There are 14 residues in the CDR3. The V gene lost 2 bases and the J gene lost 1 base, with 9 bases spanning the gap. Germline values: CDR1 SGHTA, CDR2 FQGNSA. Study-wide results and limits: Counts and diversity of T cells one year after transplant came mostly from newly produced T cells.

The clonotype comes from a child aged 2 to 15 with inherited bone marrow failure, due to receive a stem cell transplant. The chain combines TRBV7-2 with TRBJ2-7; D not certain. This specimen consisted of PBMCs, obtained before TCRalphabeta/CD19-depleted stem cell transplant. The CDR3 loop is CASSLRLASYEQYF. CDR3 sequence (DNA): TGTGCCAGCAGCTTAAGATTGGCTTCCTACGAGCAGTACTTC.